This T cell receptor beta chain was found in a study of blood T cell repertoires in COVID-19. Study-level background: In each case, the material was cDNA or gDNA derived from T cells, B-cell-depleted T cells, or PBMCs.

The CDR3 contains 17 residues. In germline, CDR1 is LGHNA, CDR2 YSLEER. J gave up 3 bases and V 0 bases, and 8 bases lay outside the gene matches. Clones were sequenced by immunoSEQ multiplex PCR, and TCRdb holds only the in-frame ones, with some missing. Seen here are over 120,000 clones, approximately 89% observed once, and the top ten hold around 1.6%. The TCR comes from a human donor in a cohort sampled during active COVID-19. The V and J genes are TRBV4-3 and TRBJ2-1; 7 bases agree with TRBD2. The material sequenced was peripheral blood. The CDR3 region is CASSQDVLKRGYNEQFF. In nucleotides, the CDR3 is TGCGCCAGCAGCCAAGATGTGTTAAAGCGGGGCTACAATGAGCAGTTCTTC.